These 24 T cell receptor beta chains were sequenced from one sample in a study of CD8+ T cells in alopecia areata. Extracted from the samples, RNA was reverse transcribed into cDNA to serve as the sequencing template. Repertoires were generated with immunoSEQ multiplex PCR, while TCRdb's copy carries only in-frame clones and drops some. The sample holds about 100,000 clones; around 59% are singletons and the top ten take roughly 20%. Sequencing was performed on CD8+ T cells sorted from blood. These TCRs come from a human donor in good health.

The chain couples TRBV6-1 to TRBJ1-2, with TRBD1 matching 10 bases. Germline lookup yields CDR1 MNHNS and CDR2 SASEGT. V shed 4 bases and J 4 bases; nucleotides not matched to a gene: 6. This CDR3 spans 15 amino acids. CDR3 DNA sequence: TGTGCCAGCAGTGTCGGGACAGGGGCTAGCTATGGCTACACCTTC. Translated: CASSVGTGASYGYTF.

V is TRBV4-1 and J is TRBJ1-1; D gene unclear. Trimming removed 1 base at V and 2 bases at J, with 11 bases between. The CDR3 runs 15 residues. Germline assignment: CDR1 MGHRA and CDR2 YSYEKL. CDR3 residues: CASSQAPARNTEAFF. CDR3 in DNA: TGCGCCAGCAGCCAAGCGCCGGCCCGCAACACTGAAGCTTTCTTT.

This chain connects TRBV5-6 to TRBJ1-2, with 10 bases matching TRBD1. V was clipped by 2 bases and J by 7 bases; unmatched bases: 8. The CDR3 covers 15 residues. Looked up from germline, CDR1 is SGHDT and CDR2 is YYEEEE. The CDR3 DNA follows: TGTGCCAGCAGCTTCGGGACAGGGGATGCCCTTGGCTACACCTTC. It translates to CASSFGTGDALGYTF.

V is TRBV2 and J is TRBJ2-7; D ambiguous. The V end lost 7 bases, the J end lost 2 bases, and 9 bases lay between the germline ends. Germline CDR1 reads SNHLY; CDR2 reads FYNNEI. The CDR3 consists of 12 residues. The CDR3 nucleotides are TGTGCCAGCATAGGAGAAACCTACGAGCAGTACTTC. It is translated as CASIGETYEQYF.

The CDR3 loop is CASSFTTGYYGYTF. In DNA form, the CDR3 reads TGTGCCAGCAGCTTTACGACAGGGTACTATGGCTACACCTTC. The chain has TRBV7-9 and TRBJ1-2, with 7 bases lining up with TRBD1. Trimming took 3 bases from V and 3 from J; bases not matched to a gene: 4. The CDR3 is 14 residues long. Germline assignment: CDR1 SEHNR and CDR2 FQNEAQ (reference sequence).

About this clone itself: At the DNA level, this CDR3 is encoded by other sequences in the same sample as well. The CDR3 sequence: CSVLGETQYF. CDR3 bases: TGCAGCGTTTTAGGGGAGACCCAGTACTTC. This chain uses TRBV29-1 with TRBJ2-5; D gene uncertain. The CDR3 extends over 10 amino acids. CDR1 SQVTM and CDR2 ANQGSEA come from the germline V gene. V was cut by 5 bases and J by 5 bases, with 6 bases left in between.

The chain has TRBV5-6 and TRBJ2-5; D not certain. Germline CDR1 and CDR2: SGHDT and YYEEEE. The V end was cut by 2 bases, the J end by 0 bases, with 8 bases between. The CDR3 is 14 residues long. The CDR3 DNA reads TGTGCCAGCAGCTTATTTTCCAACCAAGAGACCCAGTACTTC. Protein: CASSLFSNQETQYF.

The CDR3 bases are TGTGCCAGCAGCCCCCGGTTAGCTTGGCGAATTTGGGAGCAGTTCTTC. Encoded protein: CASSPRLAWRIWEQFF. J is TRBJ2-1 and V is TRBV13, with D uncertain. Trimming cost V 5 bases and J 10 bases, with 24 bases left between them. CDR1 and CDR2 (germline): PRHDT, FYEKMQ (reference sequence). The CDR3 is 16 amino acids.

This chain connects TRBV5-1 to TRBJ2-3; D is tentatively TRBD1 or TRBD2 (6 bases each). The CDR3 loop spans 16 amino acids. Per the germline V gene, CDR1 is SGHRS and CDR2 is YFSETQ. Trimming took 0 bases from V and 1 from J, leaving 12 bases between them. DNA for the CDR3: TGCGCCAGCAGCTTGGGACGGGGGCTCCGCACAGATACGCAGTATTTT. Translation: CASSLGRGLRTDTQYF.

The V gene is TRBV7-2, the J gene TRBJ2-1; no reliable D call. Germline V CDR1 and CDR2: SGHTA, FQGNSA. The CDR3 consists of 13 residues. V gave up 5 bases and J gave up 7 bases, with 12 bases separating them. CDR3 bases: TGTGCCAGCAGCGCCCCCCCCGGGAATGAGCAGTTCTTC. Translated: CASSAPPGNEQFF.

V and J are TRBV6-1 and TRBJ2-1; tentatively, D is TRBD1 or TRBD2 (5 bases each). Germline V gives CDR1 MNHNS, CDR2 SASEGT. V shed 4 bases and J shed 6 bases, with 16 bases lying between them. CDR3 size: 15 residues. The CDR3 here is CASSVLPSGGNEQFF. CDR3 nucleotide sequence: TGTGCCAGCAGTGTTCTGCCTTCTGGGGGCAATGAGCAGTTCTTC.

Here the CDR3 DNA reads TGTGCCAGCAGCCGGGTGGGGGCCTACGAGCAGTACTTC. Protein: CASSRVGAYEQYF. The genes are TRBV21-1 and TRBJ2-7. TRBV21-1 is annotated as a pseudogene. This CDR3 comprises 13 residues.

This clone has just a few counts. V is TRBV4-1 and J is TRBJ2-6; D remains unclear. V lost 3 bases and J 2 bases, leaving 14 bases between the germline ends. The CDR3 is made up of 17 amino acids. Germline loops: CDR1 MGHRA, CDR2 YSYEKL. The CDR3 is CASSHRFLVPGANVLTF. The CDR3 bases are TGCGCCAGCAGCCATCGGTTTTTGGTACCTGGGGCCAACGTCCTGACTTTC.

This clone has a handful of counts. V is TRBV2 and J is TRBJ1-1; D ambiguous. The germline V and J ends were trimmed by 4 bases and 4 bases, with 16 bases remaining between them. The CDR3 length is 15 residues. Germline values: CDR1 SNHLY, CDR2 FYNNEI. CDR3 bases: TGTGCCAGCAGTGGGGTGTTCGGGTCCGGCACTGAAGCTTTCTTT. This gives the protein CASSGVFGSGTEAFF.

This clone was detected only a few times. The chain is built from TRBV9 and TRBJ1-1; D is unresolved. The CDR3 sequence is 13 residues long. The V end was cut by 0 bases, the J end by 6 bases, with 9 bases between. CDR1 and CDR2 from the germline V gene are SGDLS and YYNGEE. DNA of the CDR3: TGTGCCAGCAGCGTAGTGTCTGGGGCTGAAGCTTTCTTT. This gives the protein CASSVVSGAEAFF.

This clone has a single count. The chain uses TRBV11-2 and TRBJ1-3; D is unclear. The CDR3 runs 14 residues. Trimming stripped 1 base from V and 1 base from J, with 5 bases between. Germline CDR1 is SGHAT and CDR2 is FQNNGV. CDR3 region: CASSLGVSGNTIYF. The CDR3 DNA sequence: TGTGCCAGCAGCTTAGGAGTGTCTGGAAACACCATATATTTT.

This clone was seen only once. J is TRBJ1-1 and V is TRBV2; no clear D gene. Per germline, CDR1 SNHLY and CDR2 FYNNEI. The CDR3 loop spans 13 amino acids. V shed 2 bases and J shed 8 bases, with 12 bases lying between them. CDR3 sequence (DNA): TGTGCCAGCAGTGAAAACGATAGGAGCGAAGCTTTCTTT. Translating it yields CASSENDRSEAFF.

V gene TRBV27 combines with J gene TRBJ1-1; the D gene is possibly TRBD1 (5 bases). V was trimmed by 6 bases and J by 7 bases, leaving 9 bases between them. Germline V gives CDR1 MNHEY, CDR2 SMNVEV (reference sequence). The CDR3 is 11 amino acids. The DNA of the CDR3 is TGTGCCAGCAGGAGGGGCGTTGAAGCTTTCTTT. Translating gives CASRRGVEAFF.

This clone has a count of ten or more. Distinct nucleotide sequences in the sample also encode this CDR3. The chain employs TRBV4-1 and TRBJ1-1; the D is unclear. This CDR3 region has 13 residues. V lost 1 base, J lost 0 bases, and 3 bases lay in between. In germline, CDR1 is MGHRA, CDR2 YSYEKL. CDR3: CASSQGVNTEAFF. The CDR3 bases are TGCGCCAGCAGCCAAGGAGTGAACACTGAAGCTTTCTTT.

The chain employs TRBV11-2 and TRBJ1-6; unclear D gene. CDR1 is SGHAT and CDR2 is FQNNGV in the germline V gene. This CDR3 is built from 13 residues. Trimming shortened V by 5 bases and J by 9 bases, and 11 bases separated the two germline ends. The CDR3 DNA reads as TGTGCCAGCAGCGAAGCCGGGGTTTCACCCCTCCACTTT. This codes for CASSEAGVSPLHF.

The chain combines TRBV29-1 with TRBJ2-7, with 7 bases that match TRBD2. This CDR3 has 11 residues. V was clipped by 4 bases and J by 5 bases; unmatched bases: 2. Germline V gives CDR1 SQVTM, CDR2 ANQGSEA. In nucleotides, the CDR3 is TGCAGCGTTGCAGCGGGGAACGAGCAGTACTTC. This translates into CSVAAGNEQYF.

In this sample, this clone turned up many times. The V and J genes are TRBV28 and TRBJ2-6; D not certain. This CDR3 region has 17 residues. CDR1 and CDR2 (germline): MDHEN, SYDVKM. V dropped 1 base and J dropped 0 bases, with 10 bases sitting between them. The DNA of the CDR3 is TGTGCCAGCAGTTTATTGGGCTCTACCTCTGGGGCCAACGTCCTGACTTTC. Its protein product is CASSLLGSTSGANVLTF.

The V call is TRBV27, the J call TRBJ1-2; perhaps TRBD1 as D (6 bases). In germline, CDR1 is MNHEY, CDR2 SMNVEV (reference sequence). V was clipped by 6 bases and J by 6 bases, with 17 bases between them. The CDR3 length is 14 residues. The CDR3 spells CASSFDRSGNGYTF. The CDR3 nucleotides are TGTGCCAGCAGCTTTGACAGGTCCGGGAATGGCTACACCTTC.

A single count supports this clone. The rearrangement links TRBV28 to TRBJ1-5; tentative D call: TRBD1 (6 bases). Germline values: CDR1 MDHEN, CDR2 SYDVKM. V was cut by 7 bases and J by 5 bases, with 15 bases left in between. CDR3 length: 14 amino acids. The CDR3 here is CASTLGQLDQPQHF. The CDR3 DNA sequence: TGTGCCAGCACCCTCGGACAGCTCGATCAGCCCCAGCATTTT. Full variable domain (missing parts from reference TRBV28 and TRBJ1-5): DVKVTQSSRYLVKRTGEKVFLECVQDMDHENMFWYRQDPGLGLRLIYFSYDVKMKEKGDIPEGYSVSREKKERFSLILESASTNQTSMYLCASTLGQLDQPQHFGDGTRLSIL.